What follows are 8 T cell receptor beta chains derived from one specimen sequenced in a study of T cells in Graves' hyperthyroidism and ophthalmopathy. RNA transcripts provided the source from which TCR beta CDR3 regions were amplified. The HTBI primer set served for first-round RT-PCR of the TCR CDR3. TCRdb analysed the multiplex PCR reads with MiXCR anew, one entry per CDR3 protein. The sample contains hundreds of thousands of distinct CDR3 sequences, around 14% of which appear only once. Specimen: blood. The receptors were sampled from a woman under 30 with Graves' hyperthyroidism.

This clonotype was seen at least ten times. CDR3 nucleotide sequence: TGTGCCAGCAGTTTAGGGATAACAGGGGACGAGCAGTACTTC. Its protein product is CASSLGITGDEQYF. This chain uses TRBV12-3 or TRBV12-4 with TRBJ2-7; 7 bases line up with TRBD1. V was clipped by 1 base and J by 5 bases; unmatched bases: 5. The CDR3 has 14 residues.

This clonotype appeared a few times. The chain is built from TRBV2 and TRBJ2-1; TRBD2 agrees at 8 bases. This CDR3 is 18 amino acids long. From germline, CDR1 is SNHLY and CDR2 FYNNEI. V lost 6 bases to trimming and J lost 3 bases; unmatched junction nucleotides: 16. CDR3 coding DNA: TGTGCCAGCAGAGGACGGGGGGGCGCCCCCCCATACTACAATGAGCAGTTCTTC. This translates into CASRGRGGAPPYYNEQFF.

This clonotype was seen many times. The gene calls are TRBV11-3 and TRBJ1-1, with D perhaps TRBD1 (6 bases). CDR3 length equals 16 residues. CDR1 is SGHNT and CDR2 is YENEEA in the germline V gene. V was shortened by 5 bases and J by 4 bases, with 20 bases between the two germline ends. The CDR3 loop reads CASSPGGGRRGTEAFF. DNA for the CDR3: TGTGCCAGCAGCCCTGGAGGGGGGCGGAGGGGCACTGAAGCTTTCTTT.

The V and J genes are TRBV7-3 and TRBJ1-1; no clear D gene. With 4 bases removed from V and 5 bases from J, the gap between germline ends came to 32 bases. The CDR3 loop spans 20 amino acids. Germline V lookup: CDR1 SGHTA, CDR2 FQGTGA. The CDR3 here is CASSSQKRVSGPTPTTEAFF. The CDR3 DNA reads as TGTGCCAGCAGCTCACAAAAACGCGTGTCCGGGCCTACCCCGACTACTGAAGCTTTCTTT.

Many counts were recorded for this clonotype. J is TRBJ2-7 and V is TRBV10-3; D is tentatively TRBD1 or TRBD2 (5 bases each). With 0 bases removed from V and 3 bases from J, the gap between germline ends came to 12 bases. CDR3 length: 15 residues. The germline CDR1 and CDR2 sequences are ENHRY and SYGVKD. In DNA form, the CDR3 reads TGTGCCATCAGTGAGTCGGGTGAGGGGTACTACGAGCAGTACTTC. Translated: CAISESGEGYYEQYF.

Only a few counts were recorded for this clonotype. V and J are TRBV7-8 and TRBJ2-1, with TRBD2 matching over 14 bases. Germline CDR1 and CDR2: SGHVS and FQNEAQ. J lost 15 bases, V lost 5 bases, and 12 bases had no gene match. This CDR3 has 15 residues. The CDR3 region has the DNA TGTGCCAGCAGCGCCGAAGGACTAGCGGGAGGTCAGGGGTTCTTC. Amino acid sequence: CASSAEGLAGGQGFF.

There are a few counts of this clonotype. The chain uses TRBV19 and TRBJ1-2; 8 bases map to TRBD1. There are 15 residues in the CDR3. Per germline, CDR1 LNHDA and CDR2 SQIVND (reference sequence). V gave up 5 bases and J gave up 4 bases; unmatched junction bases: 9. The CDR3 protein is CASSGRQGNSYGYTF. Here the CDR3 DNA reads TGTGCCAGTAGTGGCCGACAGGGGAATTCCTATGGCTACACCTTC.

The chain has TRBV9 and TRBJ2-3; the match to TRBD1 covers 7 bases. Germline V lookup: CDR1 SGDLS, CDR2 YYNGEE. The length of the CDR3 is 15 residues. Losses at the gene ends were 0 bases for V and 3 bases for J; bases not matched to a gene: 4. CDR3 in amino acids: CASSVVGGGTDTQYF. CDR3 nucleotide sequence: TGTGCCAGCAGCGTAGTAGGGGGCGGGACAGATACGCAGTATTTT.